This record looks at one TCR beta chain sequence and its context. The protocol was immunoSEQ multiplex PCR, while the TCRdb copy is restricted to in-frame clones and leaves out a portion. The table shows about 89,000 clones, with around 92% occurring only once. These data come from a study of T cell changes during pregnancy in multiple sclerosis. Trimming left V 3 bases short and J 4 bases short, with 12 bases between. The CDR3 consists of 14 residues. The germline V gene encodes CDR1 SGHDT and CDR2 YYEEEE. The clonotype originates from a female donor in good health, enrolled as a control in a pregnancy study. The genes are TRBV5-6 and TRBJ2-3; D remains unclear. The sequenced sample was peripheral blood, obtained after pregnancy. The CDR3 is CASSSVTRADTQYF. The CDR3 DNA sequence: TGTGCCAGCAGCTCTGTAACTCGGGCAGATACGCAGTATTTT.